Shown below are 3 T cell receptor beta chains from a single sample sequenced in a study of cytomegalovirus exposure and HLA in healthy donors. The repertoire was sequenced with immunoSEQ multiplex PCR; TCRdb's copy has only in-frame clones and lacks some. The sample has more than 95,000 clones; more than 95% are singletons. The sequenced sample consisted of PBMCs. Every receptor here comes from a man aged 18 to 30 in good health and CMV-seronegative.

This chain connects TRBV27 to TRBJ1-1; no reliable D call. Trimming pared 5 bases from V and 1 base from J, leaving 8 bases between. CDR3 length: 13 residues. CDR1 and CDR2 from the germline V gene are MNHEY and SMNVEV (reference sequence). The CDR3 bases are TGTGCCAGCAGTGTCTGGCAGAACACTGAAGCTTTCTTT. This encodes CASSVWQNTEAFF.

This CDR3 reads CASSRDSGRIETQYF. Written as DNA, the CDR3 is TGTGCCAGCAGCCGGGATAGCGGGAGGATTGAGACCCAGTACTTC. The chain links TRBV7-3 to TRBJ2-5; 10 bases map to TRBD2. The CDR3 has 15 residues. Germline CDR1 is SGHTA and CDR2 is FQGTGA. J lost 5 bases, V lost 5 bases, and 8 bases had no gene match.

V and J are TRBV7-2 and TRBJ2-5; no clear D. The germline V gene has CDR1 SGHTA and CDR2 FQGNSA. The length of the CDR3 is 14 residues. With 5 bases removed from V and 1 base from J, the gap between germline ends came to 11 bases. CDR3 bases: TGTGCCAGCAGCCCAACATTGGTCCAAGAGACCCAGTACTTC. It is translated as CASSPTLVQETQYF.